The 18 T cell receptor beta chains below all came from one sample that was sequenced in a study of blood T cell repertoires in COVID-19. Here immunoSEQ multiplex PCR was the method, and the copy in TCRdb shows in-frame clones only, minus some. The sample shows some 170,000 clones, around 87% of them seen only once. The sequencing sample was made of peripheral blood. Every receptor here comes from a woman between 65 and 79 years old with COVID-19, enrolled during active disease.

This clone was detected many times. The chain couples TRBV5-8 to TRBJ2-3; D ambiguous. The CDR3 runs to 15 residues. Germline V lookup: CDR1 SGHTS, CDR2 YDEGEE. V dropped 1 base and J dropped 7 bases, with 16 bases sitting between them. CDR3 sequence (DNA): TGTGCCAGCAGCTTGTTGATGGGCCGCGATCATACGCAGTATTTT. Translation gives CASSLLMGRDHTQYF.

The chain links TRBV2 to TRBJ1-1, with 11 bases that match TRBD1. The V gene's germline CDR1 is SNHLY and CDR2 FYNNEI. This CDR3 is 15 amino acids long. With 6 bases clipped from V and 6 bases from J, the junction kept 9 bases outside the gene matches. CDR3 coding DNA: TGTGCCAGCAGGGGGGACAGGGGGAGAACGGCTGAAGCTTTCTTT. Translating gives CASRGDRGRTAEAFF.

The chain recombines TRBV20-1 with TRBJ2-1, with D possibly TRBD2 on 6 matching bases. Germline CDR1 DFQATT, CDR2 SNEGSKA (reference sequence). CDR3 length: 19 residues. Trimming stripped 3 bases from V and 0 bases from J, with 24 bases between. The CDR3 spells CSASLFAGLHLGSYNEQFF. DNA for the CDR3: TGCAGTGCTAGTTTGTTTGCGGGATTGCATTTAGGCTCCTACAATGAGCAGTTCTTC.

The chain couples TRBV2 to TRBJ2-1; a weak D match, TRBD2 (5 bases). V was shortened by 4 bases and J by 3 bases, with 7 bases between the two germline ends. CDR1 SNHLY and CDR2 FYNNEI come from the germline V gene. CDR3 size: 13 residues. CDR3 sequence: CASSAGFYNEQFF. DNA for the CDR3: TGTGCCAGCAGTGCGGGGTTCTACAATGAGCAGTTCTTC.

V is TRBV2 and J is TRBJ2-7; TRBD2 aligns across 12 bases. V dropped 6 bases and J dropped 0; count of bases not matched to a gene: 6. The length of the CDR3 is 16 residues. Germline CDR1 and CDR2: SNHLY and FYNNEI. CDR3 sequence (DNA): TGTGCCAGCAGCGGCATGACTAGCGGGAGCTCCTACGAGCAGTACTTC. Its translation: CASSGMTSGSSYEQYF. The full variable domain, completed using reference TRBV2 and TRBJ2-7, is EPEVTQTPSHQVTQMGQEVILRCVPISNHLYFYWYRQILGQKVEFLVSFYNNEISEKSEIFDDQFSVERPDGSNFTLKIRSTKLEDSAMYFCASSGMTSGSSYEQYFGPGTRLTVT.

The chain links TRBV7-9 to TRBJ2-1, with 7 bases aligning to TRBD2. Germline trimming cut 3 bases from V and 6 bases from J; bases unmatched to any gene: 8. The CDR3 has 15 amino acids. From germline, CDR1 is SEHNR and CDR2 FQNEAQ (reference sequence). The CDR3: CASSLRESSLNEQFF. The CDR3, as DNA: TGTGCCAGCAGCTTGCGGGAGTCCAGCCTCAATGAGCAGTTCTTC. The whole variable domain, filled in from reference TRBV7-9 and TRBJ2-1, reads DTGVSQNPRHKITKRGQNVTFRCDPISEHNRLYWYRQTLGQGPEFLTYFQNEAQLEKSRLLSDRFSAERPKGSFSTLEIQRTEQGDSAMYLCASSLRESSLNEQFFGPGTRLTVL.

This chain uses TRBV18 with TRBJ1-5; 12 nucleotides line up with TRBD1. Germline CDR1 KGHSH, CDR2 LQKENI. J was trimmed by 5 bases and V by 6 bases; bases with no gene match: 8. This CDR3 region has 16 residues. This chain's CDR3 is CASSTTGTGGYQPQHF. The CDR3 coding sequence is TGTGCCAGCTCTACCACGGGGACAGGGGGCTATCAGCCCCAGCATTTT.

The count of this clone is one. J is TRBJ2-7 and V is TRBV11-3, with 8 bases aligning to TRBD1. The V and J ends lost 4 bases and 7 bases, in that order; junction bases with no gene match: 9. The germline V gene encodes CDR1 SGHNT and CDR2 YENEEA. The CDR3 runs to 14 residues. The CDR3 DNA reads TGTGCCAGCAGCTGGAAAGGACAGGGTACAGAGCAGTACTTC. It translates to CASSWKGQGTEQYF.

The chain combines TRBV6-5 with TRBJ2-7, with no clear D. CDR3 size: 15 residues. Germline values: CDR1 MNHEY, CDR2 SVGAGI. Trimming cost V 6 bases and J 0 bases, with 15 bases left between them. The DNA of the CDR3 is TGTGCCAGCAGCCTCGAACAGTTAAGCTCCTACGAGCAGTACTTC. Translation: CASSLEQLSSYEQYF.

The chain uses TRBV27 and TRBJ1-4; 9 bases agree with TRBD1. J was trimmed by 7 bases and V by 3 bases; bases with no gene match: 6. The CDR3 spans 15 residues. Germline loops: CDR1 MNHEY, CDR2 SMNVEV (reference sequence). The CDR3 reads CASSFSRQGGEKLFF. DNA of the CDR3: TGTGCCAGCAGTTTCTCCCGACAGGGGGGTGAAAAACTGTTTTTT.

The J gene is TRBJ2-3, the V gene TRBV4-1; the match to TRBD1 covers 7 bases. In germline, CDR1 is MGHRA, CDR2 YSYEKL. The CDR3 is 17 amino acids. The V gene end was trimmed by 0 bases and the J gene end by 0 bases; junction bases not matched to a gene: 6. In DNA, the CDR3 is TGCGCCAGCAGCCAAGAGGTGGCCAGGGGGAGCACAGATACGCAGTATTTT. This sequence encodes CASSQEVARGSTDTQYF.

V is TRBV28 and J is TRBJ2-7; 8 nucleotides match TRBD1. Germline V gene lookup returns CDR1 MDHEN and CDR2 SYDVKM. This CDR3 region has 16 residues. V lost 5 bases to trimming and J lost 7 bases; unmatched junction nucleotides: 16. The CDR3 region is CASSRYGTGFSREQYF. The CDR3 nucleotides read TGTGCCAGCAGTAGATATGGGACAGGTTTCTCTCGGGAGCAGTACTTC.

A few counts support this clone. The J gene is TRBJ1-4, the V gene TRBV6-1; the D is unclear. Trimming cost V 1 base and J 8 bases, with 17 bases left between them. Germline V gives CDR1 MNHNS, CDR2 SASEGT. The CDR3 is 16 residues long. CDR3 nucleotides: TGTGCCAGCAGTGAAGTAATACCAAACGCCCGGGAAAAACTGTTTTTT. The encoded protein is CASSEVIPNAREKLFF.

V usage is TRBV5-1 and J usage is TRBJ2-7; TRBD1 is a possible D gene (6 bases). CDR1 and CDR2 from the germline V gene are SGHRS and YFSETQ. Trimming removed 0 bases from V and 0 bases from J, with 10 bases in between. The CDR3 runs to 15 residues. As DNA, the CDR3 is TGCGCCAGCAGCTTGGTTGAGGGGGACTCCTACGAGCAGTACTTC. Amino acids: CASSLVEGDSYEQYF.

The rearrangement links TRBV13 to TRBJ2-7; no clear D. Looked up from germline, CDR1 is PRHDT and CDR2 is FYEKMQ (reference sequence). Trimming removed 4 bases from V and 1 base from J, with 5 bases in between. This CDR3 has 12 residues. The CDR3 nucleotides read TGTGCCAGCAGCTCCCAGTCCTACGAGCAGTACTTC. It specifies CASSSQSYEQYF.

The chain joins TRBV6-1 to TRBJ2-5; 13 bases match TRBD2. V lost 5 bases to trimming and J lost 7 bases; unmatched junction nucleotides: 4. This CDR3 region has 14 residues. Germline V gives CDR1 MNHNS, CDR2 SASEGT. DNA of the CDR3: TGTGCCAGCAGTTCCGGGACTAGCGGGATGACCCAGTACTTC. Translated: CASSSGTSGMTQYF.

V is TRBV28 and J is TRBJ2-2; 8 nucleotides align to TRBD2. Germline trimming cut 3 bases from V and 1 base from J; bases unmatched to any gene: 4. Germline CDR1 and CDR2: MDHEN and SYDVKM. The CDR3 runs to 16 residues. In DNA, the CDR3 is TGTGCCAGCAGTTTTGCTGGGACTAGGAACACCGGGGAGCTGTTTTTT. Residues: CASSFAGTRNTGELFF.

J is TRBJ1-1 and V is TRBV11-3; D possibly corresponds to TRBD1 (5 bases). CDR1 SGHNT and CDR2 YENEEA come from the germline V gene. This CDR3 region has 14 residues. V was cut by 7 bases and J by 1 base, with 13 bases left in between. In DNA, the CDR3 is TGTGCCAGCAACTTCAGGGTGGCGAACACTGAAGCTTTCTTT. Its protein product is CASNFRVANTEAFF.